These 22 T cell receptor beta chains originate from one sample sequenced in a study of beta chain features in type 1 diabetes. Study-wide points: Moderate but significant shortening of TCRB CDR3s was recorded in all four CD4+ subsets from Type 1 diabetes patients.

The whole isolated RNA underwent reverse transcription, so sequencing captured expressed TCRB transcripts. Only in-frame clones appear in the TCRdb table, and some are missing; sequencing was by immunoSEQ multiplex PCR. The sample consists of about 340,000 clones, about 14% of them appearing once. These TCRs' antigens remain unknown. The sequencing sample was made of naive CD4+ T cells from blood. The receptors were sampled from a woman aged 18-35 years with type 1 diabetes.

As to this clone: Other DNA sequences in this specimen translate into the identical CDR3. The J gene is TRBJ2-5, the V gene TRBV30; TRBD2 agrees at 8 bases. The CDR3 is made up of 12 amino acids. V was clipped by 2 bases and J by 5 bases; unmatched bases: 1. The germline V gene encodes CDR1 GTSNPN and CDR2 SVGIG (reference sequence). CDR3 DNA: TGTGCCTGGAGTCGGGGGGGCGAGACCCAGTACTTC. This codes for CAWSRGGETQYF.

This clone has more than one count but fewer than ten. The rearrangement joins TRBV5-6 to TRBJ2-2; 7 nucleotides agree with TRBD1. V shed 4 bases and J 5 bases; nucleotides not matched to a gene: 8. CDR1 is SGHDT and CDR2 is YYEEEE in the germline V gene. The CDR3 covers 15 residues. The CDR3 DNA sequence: TGTGCCAGCAGCCATATGGGACAGCAGACCGGGGAGCTGTTTTTT. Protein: CASSHMGQQTGELFF. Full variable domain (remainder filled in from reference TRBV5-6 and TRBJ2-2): DAGVTQSPTHLIKTRGQQVTLRCSPKSGHDTVSWYQQALGQGPQFIFQYYEEEERQRGNFPDRFSGHQFPNYSSELNVNALLLGDSALYLCASSHMGQQTGELFFGEGSRLTVL.

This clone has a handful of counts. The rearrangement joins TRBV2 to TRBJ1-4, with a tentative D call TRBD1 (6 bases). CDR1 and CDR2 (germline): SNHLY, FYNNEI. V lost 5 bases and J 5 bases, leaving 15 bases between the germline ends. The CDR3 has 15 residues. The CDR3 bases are TGTGCCAGCAGTCTACAGGGCGCAATAAATGAAAAACTGTTTTTT. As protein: CASSLQGAINEKLFF. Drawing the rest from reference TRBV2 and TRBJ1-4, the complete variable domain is EPEVTQTPSHQVTQMGQEVILRCVPISNHLYFYWYRQILGQKVEFLVSFYNNEISEKSEIFDDQFSVERPDGSNFTLKIRSTKLEDSAMYFCASSLQGAINEKLFFGSGTQLSVL.

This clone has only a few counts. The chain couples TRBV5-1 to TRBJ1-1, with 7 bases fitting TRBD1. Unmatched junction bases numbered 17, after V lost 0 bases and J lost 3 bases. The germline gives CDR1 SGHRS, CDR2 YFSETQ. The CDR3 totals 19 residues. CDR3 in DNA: TGCGCCAGCAGCTTGGCCCCACAGGGGTGGTCGATCTTGGACACTGAAGCTTTCTTT. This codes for CASSLAPQGWSILDTEAFF.

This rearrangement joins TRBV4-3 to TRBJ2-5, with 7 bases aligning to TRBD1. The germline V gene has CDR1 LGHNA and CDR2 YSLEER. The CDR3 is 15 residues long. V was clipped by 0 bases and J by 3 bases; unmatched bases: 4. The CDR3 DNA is TGCGCCAGCAGCCAAGAAGGGGGCCAGAAAGAGACCCAGTACTTC. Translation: CASSQEGGQKETQYF.

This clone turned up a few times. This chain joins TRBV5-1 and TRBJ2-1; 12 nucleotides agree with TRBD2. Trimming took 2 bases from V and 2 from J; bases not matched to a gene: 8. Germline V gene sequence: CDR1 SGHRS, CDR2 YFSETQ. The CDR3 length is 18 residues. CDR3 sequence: CASSFLAGGPATYNEQFF. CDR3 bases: TGCGCCAGCAGCTTTCTAGCGGGAGGGCCGGCGACCTACAATGAGCAGTTCTTC.

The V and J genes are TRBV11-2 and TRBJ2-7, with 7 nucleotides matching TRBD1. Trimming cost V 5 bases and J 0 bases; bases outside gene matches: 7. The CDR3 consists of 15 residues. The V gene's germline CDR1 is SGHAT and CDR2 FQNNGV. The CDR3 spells CASSRRDSRSYEQYF. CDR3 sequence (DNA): TGTGCCAGCAGCCGCAGGGACAGCCGCTCCTACGAGCAGTACTTC. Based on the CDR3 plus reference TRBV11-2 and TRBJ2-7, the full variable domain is EAGVAQSPRYKIIEKRQSVAFWCNPISGHATLYWYQQILGQGPKLLIQFQNNGVVDDSQLPKDRFSAERLKGVDSTLKIQPAKLEDSAVYLCASSRRDSRSYEQYFGPGTRLTVT.

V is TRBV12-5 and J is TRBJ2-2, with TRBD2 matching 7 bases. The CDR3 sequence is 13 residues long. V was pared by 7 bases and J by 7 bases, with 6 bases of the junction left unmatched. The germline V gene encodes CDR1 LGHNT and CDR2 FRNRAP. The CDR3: CASALTSSGELFF. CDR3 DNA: TGTGCTAGTGCCTTGACTAGCAGCGGGGAGCTGTTTTTT.

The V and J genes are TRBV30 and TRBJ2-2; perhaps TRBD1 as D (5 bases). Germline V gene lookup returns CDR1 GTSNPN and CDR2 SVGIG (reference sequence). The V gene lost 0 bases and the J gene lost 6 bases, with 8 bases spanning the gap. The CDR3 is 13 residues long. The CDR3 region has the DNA TGTGCCTGGAGTGTCAGGGATGCCGGGGAGCTGTTTTTT. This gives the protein CAWSVRDAGELFF.

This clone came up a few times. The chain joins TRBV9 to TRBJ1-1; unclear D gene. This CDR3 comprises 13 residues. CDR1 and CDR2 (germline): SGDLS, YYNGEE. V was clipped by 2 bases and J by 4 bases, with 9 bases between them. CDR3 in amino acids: CASSVEDTTEAFF. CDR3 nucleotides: TGTGCCAGCAGCGTCGAGGATACCACTGAAGCTTTCTTT.

The CDR3 region has the DNA TGTGCCTGGAGTGTGGGGACAGGGGTTACCGGGGAGCTGTTTTTT. It codes for CAWSVGTGVTGELFF. The chain is built from TRBV30 and TRBJ2-2; TRBD1 matches 10 bases. CDR1 is GTSNPN and CDR2 is SVGIG in the germline V gene (reference sequence). V was clipped by 0 bases and J by 5 bases; unmatched bases: 3. This CDR3 has 15 residues.

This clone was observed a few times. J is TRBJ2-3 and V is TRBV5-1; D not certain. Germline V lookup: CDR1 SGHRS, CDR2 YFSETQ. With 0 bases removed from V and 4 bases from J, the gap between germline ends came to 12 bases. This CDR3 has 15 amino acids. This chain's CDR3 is CASSLVGGDPDTQYF. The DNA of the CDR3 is TGCGCCAGCAGCTTGGTAGGCGGAGACCCAGATACGCAGTATTTT. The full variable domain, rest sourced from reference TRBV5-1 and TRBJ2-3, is KAGVTQTPRYLIKTRGQQVTLSCSPISGHRSVSWYQQTPGQGLQFLFEYFSETQRNKGNFPGRFSGRQFSNSRSEMNVSTLELGDSALYLCASSLVGGDPDTQYFGPGTRLTVL.

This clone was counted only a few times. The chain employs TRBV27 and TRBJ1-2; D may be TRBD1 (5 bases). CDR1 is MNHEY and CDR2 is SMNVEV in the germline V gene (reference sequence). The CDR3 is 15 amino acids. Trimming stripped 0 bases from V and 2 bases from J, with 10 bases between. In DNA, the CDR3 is TGTGCCAGCAGTTTATCCCCGACAGAGAACTATGGCTACACCTTC. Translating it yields CASSLSPTENYGYTF.

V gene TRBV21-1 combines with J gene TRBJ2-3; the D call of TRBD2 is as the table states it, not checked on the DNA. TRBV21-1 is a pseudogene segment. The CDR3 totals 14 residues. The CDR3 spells CASRRAGGRDTQYF. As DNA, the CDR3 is TGTGCCAGCAGGAGAGCGGGAGGGCGGGATACGCAGTATTTT.

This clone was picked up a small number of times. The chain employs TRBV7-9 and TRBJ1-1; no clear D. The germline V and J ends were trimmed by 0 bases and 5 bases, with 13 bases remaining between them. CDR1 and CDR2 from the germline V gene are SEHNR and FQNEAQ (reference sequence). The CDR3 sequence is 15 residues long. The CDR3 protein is CASSLAPPTGTEAFF. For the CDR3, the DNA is TGTGCCAGCAGCTTAGCGCCCCCCACGGGGACTGAAGCTTTCTTT.

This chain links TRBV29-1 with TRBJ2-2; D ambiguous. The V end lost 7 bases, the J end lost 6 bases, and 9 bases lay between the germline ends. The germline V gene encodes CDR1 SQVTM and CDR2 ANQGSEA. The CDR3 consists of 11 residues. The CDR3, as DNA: TGCAGCGCATCACAGCCCGGGGAGCTGTTTTTT. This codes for CSASQPGELFF.

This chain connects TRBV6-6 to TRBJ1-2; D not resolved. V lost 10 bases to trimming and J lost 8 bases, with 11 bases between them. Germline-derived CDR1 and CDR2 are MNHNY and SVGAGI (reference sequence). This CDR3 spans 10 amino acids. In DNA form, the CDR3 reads TGTGCCATCGGGAACCGGGGCTACACCTTC. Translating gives CAIGNRGYTF.

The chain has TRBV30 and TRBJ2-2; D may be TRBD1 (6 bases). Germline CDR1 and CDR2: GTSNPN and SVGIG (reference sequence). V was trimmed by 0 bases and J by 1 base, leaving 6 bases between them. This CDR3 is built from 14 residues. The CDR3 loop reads CAWSVQGNTGELFF. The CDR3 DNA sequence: TGTGCCTGGAGTGTACAGGGGAACACCGGGGAGCTGTTTTTT.

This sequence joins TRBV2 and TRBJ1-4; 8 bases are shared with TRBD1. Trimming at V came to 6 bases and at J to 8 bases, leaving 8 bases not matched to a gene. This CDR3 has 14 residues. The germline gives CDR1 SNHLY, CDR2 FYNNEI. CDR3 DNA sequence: TGTGCCAGCAGCTACGACAGGGGCCACGAAAAACTGTTTTTT. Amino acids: CASSYDRGHEKLFF.

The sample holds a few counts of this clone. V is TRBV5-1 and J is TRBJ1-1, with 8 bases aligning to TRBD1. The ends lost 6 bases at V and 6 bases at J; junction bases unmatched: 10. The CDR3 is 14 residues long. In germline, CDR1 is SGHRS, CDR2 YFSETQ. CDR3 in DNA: TGCGCCAGCAAACTAGAGGACAGGGTCCCTGAAGCTTTCTTT. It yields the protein CASKLEDRVPEAFF.

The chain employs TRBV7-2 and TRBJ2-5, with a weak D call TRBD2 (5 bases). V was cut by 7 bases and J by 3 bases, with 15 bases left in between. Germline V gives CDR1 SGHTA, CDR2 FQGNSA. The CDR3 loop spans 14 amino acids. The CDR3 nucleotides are TGTGCCAGCACCGGACTGTATCCAGAAGAGACCCAGTACTTC. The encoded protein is CASTGLYPEETQYF.

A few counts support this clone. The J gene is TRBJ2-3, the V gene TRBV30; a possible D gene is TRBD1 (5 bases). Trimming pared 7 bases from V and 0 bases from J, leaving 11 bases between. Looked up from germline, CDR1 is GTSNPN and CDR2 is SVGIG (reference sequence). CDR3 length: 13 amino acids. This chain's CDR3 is CALSGPSTDTQYF. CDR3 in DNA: TGTGCCTTATCAGGGCCTAGCACAGATACGCAGTATTTT.